What follows is one TCR beta chain and its context. Antigen: not known. The TCR beta CDR3 regions underwent amplification using RNA transcripts as the source. The HTBI set primed first-round TCR CDR3 RT-PCR. TCRdb re-called the multiplex PCR reads with MiXCR, one entry per CDR3 protein. This table holds about 400,000 distinct CDR3 sequences, 20% to 25% found once. These data come from a study of T cells in Graves' hyperthyroidism and ophthalmopathy. The study, taken as a whole, reports: The authors' 13 V-J model separated ophthalmopathy from stable hyperthyroidism.

Trimming left V 5 bases short and J 4 bases short, with 9 bases between. The CDR3 has 12 residues. The V gene's germline CDR1 is SGHRS and CDR2 YFSETQ. The clonotype was recovered from a man between 45 and 60 years old with Graves' hyperthyroidism. V is TRBV5-1 and J is TRBJ1-2; D gene uncertain. The sample was blood. This chain's CDR3 is CASSSGFYGYTF. The CDR3, as DNA: TGCGCCAGCAGTTCCGGGTTCTATGGCTACACCTTC.